The next 19 T cell receptor beta chains were all read from a single sample in a study of shared clonotypes between healthy human individuals. Produced via immunoSEQ multiplex PCR; TCRdb's table is partial and in-frame only. The sample consists of around 510,000 clones, 95% to 96% of them appearing once. Sequencing was carried out using naive CD4+ T cells sorted from blood. This sample's subset: CD45RA+ positively selected. These receptors were taken from a woman in her twenties or thirties in good health.

This sequence joins TRBV5-1 and TRBJ2-7; 7 bases fit TRBD2. The CDR3 consists of 15 residues. J was trimmed by 6 bases and V by 0 bases; bases with no gene match: 9. The germline gives CDR1 SGHRS, CDR2 YFSETQ. The CDR3 spells CASSLAAGVQSEQYF. CDR3 DNA sequence: TGCGCCAGCAGCTTGGCGGCGGGAGTTCAGTCCGAGCAGTACTTC.

The gene calls are TRBV5-6 and TRBJ1-1; D is perhaps TRBD1 (5 bases). This CDR3 is built from 14 residues. Per the germline V gene, CDR1 is SGHDT and CDR2 is YYEEEE. Between the trimmed V and J ends, which lost 5 bases and 4 bases, there was a span of 15 bases. In DNA form, the CDR3 reads TGTGCCAGCAGGCCACGGGGGTGGACCACTGAAGCTTTCTTT. Protein sequence: CASRPRGWTTEAFF.

This chain uses TRBV18 with TRBJ2-2, with D hard to call. The CDR3 runs 16 residues. Germline V gene data show CDR1 as KGHSH and CDR2 as LQKENI. The V end was cut by 2 bases, the J end by 2 bases, with 12 bases between. CDR3 region: CASSPLGHLNTGELFF. The DNA for the CDR3 is TGTGCCAGCTCACCATTAGGCCACCTTAACACCGGGGAGCTGTTTTTT.

J is TRBJ2-4 and V is TRBV20-1; 7 positions agree with TRBD1. The germline V gene has CDR1 DFQATT and CDR2 SNEGSKA (reference sequence). The CDR3 consists of 10 residues. This CDR3 reads CERTGNIQYF. The CDR3 nucleotides read TGCGAAAGGACAGGCAACATTCAGTACTTC.

The chain is built from TRBV5-1 and TRBJ2-7, with a possible D match to TRBD1 (6 bases). The germline V gene has CDR1 SGHRS and CDR2 YFSETQ. The CDR3 is 13 amino acids. Trimming left V 3 bases short and J 5 bases short, with 12 bases between. This chain's CDR3 is CASSSQGKDEQYF. For the CDR3, the DNA is TGCGCCAGCAGCTCTCAGGGGAAGGACGAGCAGTACTTC. The whole variable domain, filled in from reference TRBV5-1 and TRBJ2-7, reads KAGVTQTPRYLIKTRGQQVTLSCSPISGHRSVSWYQQTPGQGLQFLFEYFSETQRNKGNFPGRFSGRQFSNSRSEMNVSTLELGDSALYLCASSSQGKDEQYFGPGTRLTVT.

V and J are TRBV28 and TRBJ1-2, with D possibly TRBD1 on 5 matching bases. CDR1 and CDR2 (germline): MDHEN, SYDVKM. CDR3 length: 14 residues. V was cut by 4 bases and J by 3 bases, with 12 bases left in between. The CDR3 loop reads CASSSGPGHYGYTF. The CDR3 bases are TGTGCCAGCAGTTCGGGACCCGGGCACTATGGCTACACCTTC.

This chain joins TRBV28 and TRBJ2-2; no firm D call. This CDR3 has 13 residues. Germline CDR1 reads MDHEN; CDR2 reads SYDVKM. The V and J ends lost 6 bases and 0 bases respectively, with 5 bases between them. CDR3 bases: TGTGCCAGCAGCCCAACGAACACCGGGGAGCTGTTTTTT. It translates to CASSPTNTGELFF.

To note about this clone: This CDR3 is also generated by other DNA sequences in the sample. The rearrangement uses TRBV6-5 and TRBJ1-4; D uncertain. Per germline, CDR1 MNHEY and CDR2 SVGAGI. This CDR3 contains 12 residues. V lost 0 bases and J lost 8, with 4 bases in between. CDR3 protein: CASSYSGEKLFF. The CDR3 nucleotides read TGTGCCAGCAGTTACTCGGGGGAAAAACTGTTTTTT.

This sequence joins TRBV7-7 and TRBJ2-2; a possible D gene is TRBD1 (6 bases). Germline CDR1 is SSHAT and CDR2 is FNYEAQ (reference sequence). Trimming cost V 6 bases and J 4 bases, with 15 bases left between them. This CDR3 region has 15 residues. CDR3 sequence reads: CASSSGAYGTGELFF. In DNA form, the CDR3 reads TGTGCCAGCAGTTCAGGGGCTTATGGCACCGGGGAGCTGTTTTTT.

This chain links TRBV6-6 with TRBJ2-7; 7 bases line up with TRBD1. CDR1 and CDR2 (germline): MNHNY, SVGAGI (reference sequence). The V gene end was trimmed by 2 bases and the J gene end by 3 bases; junction bases not matched to a gene: 4. The CDR3 totals 14 residues. This CDR3 reads CASSYDRDSYEQYF. The CDR3, as DNA: TGTGCCAGCAGTTACGACCGGGACAGCTACGAGCAGTACTTC.

This sequence joins TRBV5-4 and TRBJ2-3, with 14 bases identical to TRBD2. Germline V gene sequence: CDR1 SGHNT, CDR2 YYREEE (reference sequence). This CDR3 spans 18 amino acids. Trimming took 4 bases from V and 0 from J; bases not matched to a gene: 7. The CDR3 sequence is CASSPGLAGVISTDTQYF. CDR3 DNA sequence: TGTGCCAGCAGCCCGGGACTAGCGGGAGTGATTAGCACAGATACGCAGTATTTT. Drawing the rest from reference TRBV5-4 and TRBJ2-3, the complete variable domain is ETGVTQSPTHLIKTRGQQVTLRCSSQSGHNTVSWYQQALGQGPQFIFQYYREEENGRGNFPPRFSGLQFPNYSSELNVNALELDDSALYLCASSPGLAGVISTDTQYFGPGTRLTVL.

The chain employs TRBV6-1 and TRBJ1-2, with D perhaps TRBD1 (6 bases). Germline V gives CDR1 MNHNS, CDR2 SASEGT. This CDR3 comprises 14 residues. The V gene lost 4 bases and the J gene lost 3 bases, with 12 bases spanning the gap. The CDR3 spells CASSVHRADYGYTF. DNA for the CDR3: TGTGCCAGCAGTGTACACAGGGCGGACTATGGCTACACCTTC.

V gene TRBV7-9 combines with J gene TRBJ2-3; 8 nucleotides align to TRBD2. Germline V gene sequence: CDR1 SEHNR, CDR2 FQNEAQ (reference sequence). The J segment lost 3 bases and the V segment lost 1 base, leaving 6 bases of the junction unmatched. This CDR3 region has 16 residues. The CDR3 nucleotides are TGTGCCAGCAGCTTAGGAAGAGGCGGGAGGACAGATACGCAGTATTTT. Its translation: CASSLGRGGRTDTQYF. Full variable domain (remainder filled in from reference TRBV7-9 and TRBJ2-3): DTGVSQNPRHKITKRGQNVTFRCDPISEHNRLYWYRQTLGQGPEFLTYFQNEAQLEKSRLLSDRFSAERPKGSFSTLEIQRTEQGDSAMYLCASSLGRGGRTDTQYFGPGTRLTVL.

Note on this clone: The sample carries other DNA sequences with the same CDR3. This chain connects TRBV28 to TRBJ1-4, with D unresolved. The CDR3 is 15 residues long. V was pared by 1 base and J by 5 bases, with 11 bases between. Germline V CDR1 and CDR2: MDHEN, SYDVKM. The CDR3 here is CASSLFSGGNEKLFF. CDR3 nucleotides: TGTGCCAGCAGTTTATTTTCCGGAGGAAATGAAAAACTGTTTTTT.

This chain joins TRBV19 and TRBJ2-7; 7 nucleotides match TRBD2. The germline V gene has CDR1 LNHDA and CDR2 SQIVND (reference sequence). Losses at the gene ends were 5 bases for V and 1 base for J; bases not matched to a gene: 8. The CDR3 length is 15 residues. The CDR3 spells CASSLHLAVSYEQYF. The CDR3 coding sequence is TGTGCCAGTAGTTTGCACCTAGCGGTGTCCTACGAGCAGTACTTC.

The chain combines TRBV19 with TRBJ2-5; D ambiguous. Trimming left V 6 bases short and J 4 bases short, with 18 bases between. The CDR3 sequence is 15 residues long. The germline CDR1 and CDR2 sequences are LNHDA and SQIVND (reference sequence). The CDR3 sequence: CASSTMTQEPETQYF. The DNA of the CDR3 is TGTGCCAGTAGCACGATGACTCAGGAGCCAGAGACCCAGTACTTC.

This chain uses TRBV28 with TRBJ1-1; the match to TRBD1 covers 7 bases. V lost 5 bases to trimming and J lost 5 bases; unmatched junction nucleotides: 11. CDR3 length equals 15 residues. The germline V gene has CDR1 MDHEN and CDR2 SYDVKM. For the CDR3, the DNA is TGTGCCAGCAGTCTTCGTCAGGGGGAAGGTACTGAAGCTTTCTTT. Translated, it gives CASSLRQGEGTEAFF.

The chain uses TRBV29-1 and TRBJ2-1, with D perhaps TRBD2 (5 bases). The germline V and J ends were trimmed by 6 bases and 1 base, with 13 bases remaining between them. Germline CDR1 SQVTM, CDR2 ANQGSEA. CDR3 size: 14 residues. The DNA for the CDR3 is TGCAGCGTATCTCTCCGCGGGTCCTACAATGAGCAGTTCTTC. Protein: CSVSLRGSYNEQFF.

The chain has TRBV5-6 and TRBJ2-3; 8 bases align to TRBD2. V trimming: 3 bases; J trimming: 2 bases; junction bases outside the gene matches: 14. The germline V gene has CDR1 SGHDT and CDR2 YYEEEE. The CDR3 spans 18 residues. CDR3 sequence (DNA): TGTGCCAGCAGCTCCCATCACCATCTAGCGGGCGTCACAGATACGCAGTATTTT. Amino acid sequence: CASSSHHHLAGVTDTQYF.